The next 20 T cell receptor beta chains were all read from a single sample in a study of technical replicates of blood from a few donors. Generated by immunoSEQ multiplex PCR, the TCRdb table keeps only in-frame clones and is missing some. This table has just under 100,000 clones, approximately 95% appearing once. Input material: T cells isolated from PBMCs. Receptors originate from a human donor in good health.

V and J are TRBV11-2 and TRBJ1-2; 7 bases align to TRBD1. Germline trimming cut 5 bases from V and 0 bases from J; bases unmatched to any gene: 6. Germline lookup yields CDR1 SGHAT and CDR2 FQNNGV. The CDR3 covers 15 residues. The CDR3: CASSPTGFANYGYTF. The CDR3 nucleotides read TGTGCCAGCAGCCCGACAGGGTTCGCTAACTATGGCTACACCTTC.

V and J are TRBV29-1 and TRBJ2-7, with 7 bases aligning to TRBD2. The CDR3 totals 13 residues. With V trimmed by 4 bases and J by 1 base, 4 bases remained unmatched. From germline, CDR1 is SQVTM and CDR2 ANQGSEA. CDR3 sequence (DNA): TGCAGCGTTGGGGACTACAGTTCCTACGAGCAGTACTTC. Protein: CSVGDYSSYEQYF.

V usage is TRBV9 and J usage is TRBJ1-6; D might be TRBD1 (5 bases). Trimming removed 3 bases from V and 11 bases from J, with 9 bases in between. Germline CDR1 reads SGDLS; CDR2 reads YYNGEE. There are 12 residues in the CDR3. CDR3 residues: CASSAHRPPLHF. CDR3 DNA sequence: TGTGCCAGCAGCGCCCACAGGCCACCCCTCCACTTT.

The rearrangement joins TRBV9 to TRBJ1-1, with D maybe TRBD1 (5 bases). Trimming removed 3 bases from V and 0 bases from J, with 15 bases in between. CDR3 size: 16 residues. Per the germline V gene, CDR1 is SGDLS and CDR2 is YYNGEE. CDR3 in amino acids: CASSEGLPNMNTEAFF. The CDR3 bases are TGTGCCAGCAGCGAGGGACTCCCAAACATGAACACTGAAGCTTTCTTT.

The chain employs TRBV6-1 and TRBJ2-1; 7 nucleotides match TRBD2. Germline V gene data show CDR1 as MNHNS and CDR2 as SASEGT. The junction had 10 bases not matched to a gene; V was cut back by 1 base and J by 7 bases. CDR3 length: 16 residues. Written as DNA, the CDR3 is TGTGCCAGCAGTGAAGTCCCTAGCGGAAATCAGAATGAGCAGTTCTTC. The encoded protein is CASSEVPSGNQNEQFF.

J is TRBJ1-1 and V is TRBV6-5; no definite D call. The CDR3 has 14 residues. V was clipped by 1 base and J by 2 bases, with 8 bases between them. Germline CDR1 and CDR2: MNHEY and SVGAGI. The CDR3 is CASSYYSGNTEAFF. As DNA, the CDR3 is TGTGCCAGCAGTTACTACAGTGGTAACACTGAAGCTTTCTTT.

The rearrangement links TRBV5-4 to TRBJ2-7; D possibly corresponds to TRBD2 (5 bases). Germline V gene sequence: CDR1 SGHNT, CDR2 YYREEE (reference sequence). V gave up 4 bases and J gave up 3 bases, with 11 bases separating them. The CDR3 runs 13 residues. CDR3 bases: TGTGCCAGCAGCCCGGTCGGGGTCTACGAGCAGTACTTC. This gives the protein CASSPVGVYEQYF.

The rearrangement uses TRBV30 and TRBJ1-3; D is unresolved. The CDR3 runs 12 residues. Germline values: CDR1 GTSNPN, CDR2 SVGIG (reference sequence). Deletions cut 0 bases from V and 4 bases from J, with 4 bases between. The CDR3 region has the DNA TGTGCCTGGAGTGTACGGGGAAACACCATATATTTT. This encodes CAWSVRGNTIYF.

The CDR3 DNA reads as TGTGCCAGCAGCAAGGGACACCCGAACATCCAAGAGACCCAGTACTTC. Translating it yields CASSKGHPNIQETQYF. The V call is TRBV14, the J call TRBJ2-5; TRBD1 might be the D (6 bases). The CDR3 is 16 amino acids. Germline-derived CDR1 and CDR2 are SGHDN and FVKESK. V gave up 5 bases and J gave up 1 base, with 17 bases separating them. Variable domain in full (rest from reference TRBV14 and TRBJ2-5): EAGVTQFPSHSVIEKGQTVTLRCDPISGHDNLYWYRRVMGKEIKFLLHFVKESKQDESGMPNNRFLAERTGGTYSTLKVQPAELEDSGVYFCASSKGHPNIQETQYFGPGTRLLVL.

The count of this clone is one. J is TRBJ2-1 and V is TRBV7-9; D is unclear. The V gene's germline CDR1 is SEHNR and CDR2 FQNEAQ (reference sequence). Deletions cut 5 bases from V and 11 bases from J, with 16 bases between. The CDR3 covers 13 residues. CDR3 nucleotide sequence: TGTGCCAGCAGCGCCGAGCTTATCCAAAAGCAGTTCTTC. Its protein is CASSAELIQKQFF.

The V call is TRBV5-1, the J call TRBJ1-3, with D perhaps TRBD1 (6 bases). V was clipped by 4 bases and J by 2 bases, with 10 bases between them. This CDR3 is built from 14 residues. From germline, CDR1 is SGHRS and CDR2 YFSETQ. The CDR3 bases are TGCGCCAGCAGCCATGGACAGCCTGGAAACACCATATATTTT. As protein: CASSHGQPGNTIYF.

This chain joins TRBV5-1 and TRBJ2-5, with TRBD1 matching 11 bases. Losses at the gene ends were 4 bases for V and 2 bases for J; bases not matched to a gene: 13. Per germline, CDR1 SGHRS and CDR2 YFSETQ. CDR3 length: 18 residues. The CDR3 nucleotides are TGCGCCAGCAGCCATTATTTAGCCGGGACAGGGGGACAAGAGACCCAGTACTTC. Translating it yields CASSHYLAGTGGQETQYF.

This chain joins TRBV15 and TRBJ2-1, with 10 bases identical to TRBD2. V shed 0 bases, J shed 10 bases, and the junction held 12 bases outside the gene matches. The CDR3 is 17 amino acids. The germline gives CDR1 LNHNV, CDR2 YYDKDF (reference sequence). The CDR3 region has the DNA TGTGCCACCAGCAGAGATAGCGGGAGGTATCTAAGGAGGGAGCAGTTCTTC. Translation gives CATSRDSGRYLRREQFF. Supplemented by reference TRBV15 and TRBJ2-1, the full variable domain reads DAMVIQNPRYQVTQFGKPVTLSCSQTLNHNVMYWYQQKSSQAPKLLFHYYDKDFNNEADTPDNFQSRRPNTSFCFLDIRSPGLGDTAMYLCATSRDSGRYLRREQFFGPGTRLTVL.

The CDR3 is CASSVNPTKAASLNEQFF. For the CDR3, the DNA is TGCGCCAGCAGCGTTAACCCAACGAAGGCGGCTAGTCTGAATGAGCAGTTCTTC. V is TRBV5-1 and J is TRBJ2-1; D uncertain. Germline CDR1 SGHRS, CDR2 YFSETQ. The CDR3 covers 18 residues. V dropped 4 bases and J dropped 7 bases, with 27 bases sitting between them.

V gene TRBV7-9 combines with J gene TRBJ1-1; D is possibly TRBD1 (5 bases). Per germline, CDR1 SEHNR and CDR2 FQNEAQ (reference sequence). V was trimmed by 3 bases and J by 1 base, leaving 9 bases between them. The CDR3 totals 14 residues. The CDR3 reads CASSFQGKNTEAFF. CDR3 coding DNA: TGTGCCAGCAGCTTTCAGGGTAAGAACACTGAAGCTTTCTTT. Filled out from reference TRBV7-9 and TRBJ1-1, the complete variable domain reads DTGVSQNPRHKITKRGQNVTFRCDPISEHNRLYWYRQTLGQGPEFLTYFQNEAQLEKSRLLSDRFSAERPKGSFSTLEIQRTEQGDSAMYLCASSFQGKNTEAFFGQGTRLTVV.

This chain uses TRBV10-3 with TRBJ2-2; TRBD2 agrees at 12 bases. The CDR3 loop spans 17 amino acids. Germline CDR1 reads ENHRY; CDR2 reads SYGVKD. Losses at the gene ends were 6 bases for V and 2 bases for J; bases not matched to a gene: 7. CDR3 coding DNA: TGTGCCATCAGCTCGACTAGCGGGGGCCCCAACACCGGGGAGCTGTTTTTT. Its translation: CAISSTSGGPNTGELFF.

The chain combines TRBV11-3 with TRBJ2-1; D is possibly TRBD2 (6 bases). Trimming took 5 bases from V and 10 from J, leaving 15 bases between them. Looked up from germline, CDR1 is SGHNT and CDR2 is YENEEA. CDR3 length equals 13 residues. The CDR3 coding sequence is TGTGCCAGCAGCGTAGGAGGAGGGTCCGAGCAGTTCTTC. Its translation: CASSVGGGSEQFF.

The sample holds one count of this clone. This chain uses TRBV25-1 with TRBJ1-2; perhaps TRBD1 as D (5 bases). The germline V and J ends were trimmed by 6 bases and 10 bases, with 15 bases remaining between them. Germline assignment: CDR1 MGHDK and CDR2 SYGVNS. The length of the CDR3 is 12 residues. The CDR3 is CASRTGRGTYTF. CDR3 coding DNA: TGTGCCAGCAGAACAGGACGGGGGACCTACACCTTC.

The chain employs TRBV9 and TRBJ2-7; 8 bases are a match to TRBD1. CDR1 is SGDLS, CDR2 YYNGEE, per germline. The V and J ends lost 0 bases and 3 bases, in that order; junction bases with no gene match: 5. This CDR3 has 15 amino acids. The CDR3 coding sequence is TGTGCCAGCAGCGTAGGGCAGGGGGCCTTCTACGAGCAGTACTTC. It yields the protein CASSVGQGAFYEQYF.

The J gene is TRBJ2-7, the V gene TRBV6-1, with 8 bases lining up with TRBD2. After removal of 6 bases from V and 0 bases from J, the junction contained 4 bases not matched to a gene. Germline CDR1 is MNHNS and CDR2 is SASEGT. The CDR3 totals 14 residues. The CDR3 nucleotides are TGTGCCAGCAGCAAAAGCGGGAGCTCCTACGAGCAGTACTTC. Protein: CASSKSGSSYEQYF.